These T cell receptor beta chains were read from a single sample in a study of OX40 agonist ivuxolimab in advanced cancers. The assay was immunoSEQ multiplex PCR, and TCRdb's table has in-frame clones only and misses some. The repertoire holds 25,000 to 30,000 clones, with around 85% as singletons. This sample comprised CD4+ or CD8+ T cells sorted from blood, obtained in a trial of the OX40 agonist ivuxolimab. These TCRs come from an adult with an advanced solid tumor such as melanoma, head and neck, liver or kidney cancer. Each CDR3 is given with its conserved first and last residue. D genes are given only for firm matches. Expanded clones are given a class, and other clones once, few, many or no size at all.

V: TRBV19; size: .; J: TRBJ1-5; D: .; DNA: TGTGCCAGTAGTACCGGGACATACGGGGGTAATCAGCCCCAGCATTTT; CDR3: CASSTGTYGGNQPQHF
V: TRBV19; size: .; J: TRBJ2-4; D: .; DNA: TGTGCCAGTAGTATACTCCCAGCAGGAAGAAACATTCAGTACTTC; CDR3: CASSILPAGRNIQYF
V: TRBV19; size: .; J: TRBJ2-7; D: TRBD1; DNA: TGTGCCAGTAGTGCCGTCGGGACAGGTACCTACGAGCAGTACTTC; CDR3: CASSAVGTGTYEQYF
V: TRBV27; size: medium-sized; J: TRBJ2-2; D: TRBD1; DNA: TGTGCCAGCAGTACTCTTCTTGCCGGGACAGCTTACACCGGGGAGCTGTTTTTT; CDR3: CASSTLLAGTAYTGELFF
V: TRBV5-1; size: .; J: TRBJ1-1; D: .; DNA: TGCGCCAGCAGCTTGGCGGGGGGCGAAAACACTGAAGCTTTCTTT; CDR3: CASSLAGGENTEAFF
V: TRBV7-8; size: .; J: TRBJ2-1; D: TRBD1; DNA: TGTGCCAGCAGCTCGAATTTTGGCGACAGGGGAGATTCGAAATACAATGAGCAGTTCTTC; CDR3: CASSSNFGDRGDSKYNEQFF
V: TRBV10-3; size: .; J: TRBJ2-1; D: TRBD2; DNA: TGTGCCATCACCGGGACTAGCGGGCTACCCTACAATGAGCAGTTCTTC; CDR3: CAITGTSGLPYNEQFF
V: TRBV4-2; size: .; J: TRBJ2-5; D: .; DNA: TGTGCCAGCAGCCAAGCGGGAGAGACCCAGTACTTC; CDR3: CASSQAGETQYF
V: TRBV21-1; size: .; J: TRBJ2-7; D: .; DNA: .; CDR3: CASSKVGTGSYEQYF
V: TRBV7-8; size: .; J: TRBJ1-4; D: .; DNA: TGTGCCAGCAGCTTAGCGGAAATGGCAGGGGCCCCTAATGAAAAACTGTTTTTT; CDR3: CASSLAEMAGAPNEKLFF
V: TRBV27; size: .; J: TRBJ2-1; D: TRBD2; DNA: TGTGCCAGCAGTTTATACCCCGGGACTAGCGGGGGATATGAGCAGTTCTTC; CDR3: CASSLYPGTSGGYEQFF
V: TRBV15; size: .; J: TRBJ2-7; D: TRBD1; DNA: TGTGCCACCAGCAGCGTAAAGGGGACAGGCCCCGGCGAGCAGTACTTC; CDR3: CATSSVKGTGPGEQYF
V: TRBV28; size: .; J: TRBJ2-7; D: .; DNA: TGTGCCAGCAGCACGGGGAGTTACGAGCAGTACTTC; CDR3: CASSTGSYEQYF
V: TRBV27; size: .; J: TRBJ1-1; D: .; DNA: TGTGCCAGCAGTGTGGGGCCTGTGGCTTTCTTT; CDR3: CASSVGPVAFF
V: TRBV5-8; size: .; J: TRBJ1-5; D: .; DNA: TGTGCCAGCAGCTTGGGGAAACAGCCCCAGCATTTT; CDR3: CASSLGKQPQHF
V: TRBV5-1; size: .; J: TRBJ2-2; D: .; DNA: TGCGCCAGCAGCTTGGTCCAGGGGCGCACCGGGGAGCTGTTTTTT; CDR3: CASSLVQGRTGELFF
V: TRBV4-1; size: .; J: TRBJ2-5; D: TRBD1; DNA: TGCGCCAGCAGTCAAGACAGGGGGGGAGAGACCCAGTACTTC; CDR3: CASSQDRGGETQYF